This T cell receptor beta chain is drawn from a study of T cell changes during pregnancy in multiple sclerosis. TCRdb's table, derived via immunoSEQ multiplex PCR, lists solely in-frame clones and lacks some. The sample consists of more than 70,000 clones, roughly 91% of them appearing once. The V gene end was trimmed by 0 bases and the J gene end by 4 bases; junction bases not matched to a gene: 2. CDR1 SGHNT and CDR2 YYREEE come from the germline V gene (reference sequence). This CDR3 has 15 residues. This specimen was peripheral blood, taken after pregnancy. The V gene is TRBV5-4, the J gene TRBJ2-3, with 10 bases identical to TRBD2. The clonotype comes from a female donor in good health, enrolled as a control in a pregnancy study. The CDR3 spells CASSLERGGSDTQYF. For the CDR3, the DNA is TGTGCCAGCAGCTTGGAGCGGGGGGGCTCAGATACGCAGTATTTT.